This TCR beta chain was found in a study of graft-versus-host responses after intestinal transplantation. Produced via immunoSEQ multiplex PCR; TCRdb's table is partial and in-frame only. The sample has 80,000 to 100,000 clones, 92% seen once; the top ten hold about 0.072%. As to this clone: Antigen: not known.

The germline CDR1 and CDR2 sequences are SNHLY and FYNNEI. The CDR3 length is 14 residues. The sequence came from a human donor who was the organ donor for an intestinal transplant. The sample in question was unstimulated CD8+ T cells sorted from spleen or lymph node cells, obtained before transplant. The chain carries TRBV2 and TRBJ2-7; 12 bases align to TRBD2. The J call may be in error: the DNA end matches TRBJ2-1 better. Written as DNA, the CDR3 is TGTGCCAGCAGTTGGACTAGCGGGGTCAATGAGCAGTTCTTC. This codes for CASSWTSGVNEQFF.